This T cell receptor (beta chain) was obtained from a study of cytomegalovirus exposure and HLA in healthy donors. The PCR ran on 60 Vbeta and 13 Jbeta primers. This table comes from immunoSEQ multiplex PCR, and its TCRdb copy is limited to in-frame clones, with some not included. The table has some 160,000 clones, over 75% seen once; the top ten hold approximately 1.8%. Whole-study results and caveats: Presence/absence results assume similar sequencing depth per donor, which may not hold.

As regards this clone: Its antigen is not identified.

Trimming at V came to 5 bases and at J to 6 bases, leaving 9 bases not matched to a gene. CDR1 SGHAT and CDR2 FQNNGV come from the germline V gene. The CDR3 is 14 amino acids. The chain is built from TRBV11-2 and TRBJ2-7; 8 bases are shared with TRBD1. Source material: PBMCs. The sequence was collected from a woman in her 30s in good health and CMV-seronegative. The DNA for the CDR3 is TGTGCCAGCAGCATGGGACAGGTGGGCAGCGAGCAGTACTTC. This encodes CASSMGQVGSEQYF.